These 18 T cell receptor beta chains were sequenced from one sample in a study of cytomegalovirus exposure and HLA in healthy donors. With 60 Vbeta and 13 Jbeta primers, the PCR was carried out. Generated by immunoSEQ multiplex PCR, the TCRdb table keeps only in-frame clones and is missing some. Altogether 160,000 or so clones are present, roughly 87% being singletons, with the ten largest covering around 4.3%. The sample comprised PBMCs. All receptors come from a man aged 45 to 65 in good health and CMV-seropositive.

The CDR3 sequence: CASRGTSGNTIYF. CDR3 coding DNA: TGTGCCAGCAGGGGGACATCTGGAAACACCATATATTTT. The rearrangement uses TRBV2 and TRBJ1-3, with D perhaps TRBD1 (6 bases). Germline-derived CDR1 and CDR2 are SNHLY and FYNNEI. CDR3 length equals 13 residues. The germline V and J ends were trimmed by 6 bases and 1 base, with 7 bases remaining between them. The entire variable domain, with the rest obtained from reference TRBV2 and TRBJ1-3, is as follows: EPEVTQTPSHQVTQMGQEVILRCVPISNHLYFYWYRQILGQKVEFLVSFYNNEISEKSEIFDDQFSVERPDGSNFTLKIRSTKLEDSAMYFCASRGTSGNTIYFGEGSWLTVV.

This chain connects TRBV5-1 to TRBJ1-2, with 8 bases lining up with TRBD1. This CDR3 has 15 amino acids. Germline V lookup: CDR1 SGHRS, CDR2 YFSETQ. V trimming: 4 bases; J trimming: 4 bases; junction bases outside the gene matches: 9. For the CDR3, the DNA is TGCGCCAGCAGCCCGGCTGGACAGGGCGGCTATGGCTACACCTTC. Protein sequence: CASSPAGQGGYGYTF.

The V gene is TRBV10-3, the J gene TRBJ2-2, with 10 bases aligning to TRBD2. Germline V gene sequence: CDR1 ENHRY, CDR2 SYGVKD. V was clipped by 4 bases and J by 4 bases; unmatched bases: 12. The CDR3 length is 18 residues. In DNA form, the CDR3 reads TGTGCCATCAGTGGGAGCCCCTCTAGCGGGGGTGTCACCGGGGAGCTGTTTTTT. This encodes CAISGSPSSGGVTGELFF.

This chain connects TRBV19 to TRBJ2-4; D perhaps matches TRBD1 (5 bases). Trimming stripped 2 bases from V and 0 bases from J, with 11 bases between. CDR1 is LNHDA, CDR2 SQIVND, per germline (reference sequence). The CDR3 length is 16 residues. CDR3 in amino acids: CASSISTGLAKNIQYF. Here the CDR3 DNA reads TGTGCCAGTAGTATATCAACAGGATTAGCCAAAAACATTCAGTACTTC.

The rearrangement uses TRBV5-4 and TRBJ2-5; D is possibly TRBD1 (6 bases). V shed 4 bases and J shed 2 bases, with 12 bases lying between them. The CDR3 loop spans 14 amino acids. The germline gives CDR1 SGHNT, CDR2 YYREEE (reference sequence). Here the CDR3 reads CASSPRDIQETQYF. CDR3 bases: TGTGCCAGCAGCCCCAGGGACATACAAGAGACCCAGTACTTC.

This chain uses TRBV5-1 with TRBJ2-1; weak D call: TRBD2 (6 bases). V lost 0 bases to trimming and J lost 4 bases, with 8 bases between them. The CDR3 is made up of 14 amino acids. Germline assignment: CDR1 SGHRS and CDR2 YFSETQ. This CDR3 reads CASSLGGEYNEQFF. CDR3 in DNA: TGCGCCAGCAGCTTGGGCGGGGAATACAATGAGCAGTTCTTC.

This chain connects TRBV9 to TRBJ1-6, with 9 bases aligning to TRBD1. This CDR3 has 13 amino acids. Germline trimming cut 3 bases from V and 11 bases from J; bases unmatched to any gene: 3. In germline, CDR1 is SGDLS, CDR2 YYNGEE. The CDR3 loop is CASSARQGAPLHF. CDR3 nucleotide sequence: TGTGCCAGCAGCGCTCGACAGGGGGCACCCCTCCACTTT.

The chain joins TRBV6-1 to TRBJ2-7; tentatively, D is TRBD1 (6 bases). Germline V gene sequence: CDR1 MNHNS, CDR2 SASEGT. The CDR3 extends over 16 amino acids. Trimming removed 0 bases at V and 2 bases at J, with 14 bases between. CDR3 protein: CASSEALGATAYEQYF. The CDR3 DNA is TGTGCCAGCAGTGAAGCCCTGGGGGCAACTGCCTACGAGCAGTACTTC.

This chain connects TRBV9 to TRBJ2-2, with 10 positions matching TRBD2. CDR1 and CDR2 from the germline V gene are SGDLS and YYNGEE. V was pared by 3 bases and J by 2 bases, with 7 bases of the junction left unmatched. The CDR3 spans 17 residues. CDR3 coding DNA: TGTGCCAGCAGCGGGTCAACTAGCGGGAAAAACACCGGGGAGCTGTTTTTT. Translating gives CASSGSTSGKNTGELFF.

This clone was seen only a few times. The chain joins TRBV5-6 to TRBJ1-2; TRBD1 might be the D (6 bases). Trimming took off 2 bases at V and 2 bases at J, with 16 bases between the two ends. CDR1 and CDR2 from the germline V gene are SGHDT and YYEEEE. This CDR3 comprises 16 residues. CDR3 sequence reads: CASSFFLAGDNYGYTF. CDR3 nucleotides: TGTGCCAGCAGCTTTTTTTTGGCAGGGGACAACTATGGCTACACCTTC.

This clone turned up a few times. This rearrangement joins TRBV5-4 to TRBJ1-3; TRBD1 aligns across 7 bases. The length of the CDR3 is 14 residues. J lost 0 bases, V lost 3 bases, and 0 bases had no gene match. CDR1 is SGHNT and CDR2 is YYREEE in the germline V gene (reference sequence). The CDR3 region is CASSWDSSGNTIYF. In DNA, the CDR3 is TGTGCCAGCAGCTGGGACAGCTCTGGAAACACCATATATTTT. The variable domain in full, completed from reference TRBV5-4 and TRBJ1-3, reads ETGVTQSPTHLIKTRGQQVTLRCSSQSGHNTVSWYQQALGQGPQFIFQYYREEENGRGNFPPRFSGLQFPNYSSELNVNALELDDSALYLCASSWDSSGNTIYFGEGSWLTVV.

This chain links TRBV11-2 with TRBJ1-1, with 8 bases aligning to TRBD1. Germline-derived CDR1 and CDR2 are SGHAT and FQNNGV. The CDR3 is made up of 15 amino acids. V lost 5 bases and J lost 1; bases outside the gene matches: 6. This chain's CDR3 is CASSLRTGWNTEAFF. CDR3 bases: TGTGCCAGCAGCCTGCGGACAGGGTGGAACACTGAAGCTTTCTTT.

This clone was detected only once. This chain joins TRBV6-5 and TRBJ1-1; 8 bases match TRBD1. V trimming: 6 bases; J trimming: 5 bases; junction bases outside the gene matches: 5. Germline loops: CDR1 MNHEY, CDR2 SVGAGI. The CDR3 covers 13 residues. As DNA, the CDR3 is TGTGCCAGCAGGAACAGGGGGGGGACTGAAGCTTTCTTT. Its protein product is CASRNRGGTEAFF.

The chain employs TRBV4-2 and TRBJ1-1, with 8 bases matching TRBD1. The trim removed 4 bases at V and 7 bases at J, leaving 8 bases unmatched. Germline-derived CDR1 and CDR2 are LGHNA and YNFKEQ. The CDR3 is made up of 14 amino acids. The CDR3 bases are TGTGCCAGCAGCCCTGGACAGGGAAGGAATGAAGCTTTCTTT. This codes for CASSPGQGRNEAFF.

The V gene is TRBV28, the J gene TRBJ2-3; 15 bases agree with TRBD2. There are 16 residues in the CDR3. Unmatched junction bases numbered 7, after V lost 7 bases and J lost 5 bases. Germline V gives CDR1 MDHEN, CDR2 SYDVKM. This CDR3 reads CASTWTSGGVEDTQYF. The DNA of the CDR3 is TGTGCCAGCACCTGGACTAGCGGGGGGGTGGAAGATACGCAGTATTTT. The complete variable domain, with remaining parts taken from reference TRBV28 and TRBJ2-3, reads DVKVTQSSRYLVKRTGEKVFLECVQDMDHENMFWYRQDPGLGLRLIYFSYDVKMKEKGDIPEGYSVSREKKERFSLILESASTNQTSMYLCASTWTSGGVEDTQYFGPGTRLTVL.

The rearrangement joins TRBV25-1 to TRBJ1-4, with a tentative D call TRBD1 (5 bases). The CDR3 is 16 residues long. Per the germline V gene, CDR1 is MGHDK and CDR2 is SYGVNS. The V gene lost 3 bases and the J gene lost 7 bases, with 18 bases spanning the gap. DNA of the CDR3: TGTGCCAGCAGTGAGCATACGGGGAGGGGAGGTGAAAAACTGTTTTTT. This gives the protein CASSEHTGRGGEKLFF.

This chain connects TRBV7-9 to TRBJ2-7; TRBD2 is a possible D gene (5 bases). Germline V gene lookup returns CDR1 SEHNR and CDR2 FQNEAQ (reference sequence). There are 14 residues in the CDR3. Trimming removed 1 base at V and 5 bases at J, with 12 bases between. CDR3 sequence: CASSLVGFGDEQYF. CDR3 in DNA: TGTGCCAGCAGCTTAGTCGGTTTCGGGGACGAGCAGTACTTC.

This clone came up a few times. The J gene is TRBJ2-1, the V gene TRBV18; maybe TRBD1 (5 bases). Germline V gene sequence: CDR1 KGHSH, CDR2 LQKENI. CDR3 length: 13 residues. Trimming removed 4 bases at V and 5 bases at J, with 9 bases between. CDR3 coding DNA: TGTGCCAGCTCACGGGGCATAGACAATGAGCAGTTCTTC. It codes for CASSRGIDNEQFF.